One and the same sample provided the 18 T cell receptor beta chains below, sequenced in a study of T cell responses to AZD1222 COVID-19 vaccine (dated by TCRdb to 2020 to 2022). The sample's time point label, decoded: baseline before first vaccination. The library was prepared using the immunoSEQ multiplex PCR assay. TCRdb took over this immuneACCESS table, retaining in-frame rearrangements with V and J assigned. Such tables are incomplete; in checked studies, under half of the missing clones stem from an unresolved V gene, and the remainder is unexplained. For this sample the table gives 100,000 to 150,000 clones, of which about 87% were detected only once. More than 3.5% of the sample is taken by the ten largest. The sample consisted of peripheral blood, taken on day 0 of AZD1222 vaccination. The receptors originated from an adult in good health.

The chain combines TRBV7-3 with TRBJ2-5, with D perhaps given as TRBD1 or TRBD2 (5 bases each). This CDR3 comprises 14 residues. V shed 1 base and J shed 3 bases, with 9 bases lying between them. The germline V gene encodes CDR1 SGHTA and CDR2 FQGTGA. Written as DNA, the CDR3 is TGTGCCAGCAGCTTAAATGTGGGGGAAGAGACCCAGTACTTC. This encodes CASSLNVGEETQYF.

V and J are TRBV12-3 or TRBV12-4 and TRBJ1-1, with D possibly being TRBD1 (6 bases). Trimming removed 7 bases at V and 0 bases at J, with 9 bases between. The CDR3 is 13 amino acids. CDR3 residues: CASTGQLNTEAFF. In DNA form, the CDR3 reads TGTGCCAGCACCGGACAGTTGAACACTGAAGCTTTCTTT.

The sample holds a few counts of this clone. V gene TRBV24-1 combines with J gene TRBJ2-3, with D perhaps matching TRBD1 (6 bases). Looked up from germline, CDR1 is KGHDR and CDR2 is SFDVKD. The CDR3 is made up of 16 amino acids. The germline V and J ends were trimmed by 5 bases and 4 bases, with 18 bases remaining between them. The chain's CDR3 is CATSASRGFRADTQYF. DNA for the CDR3: TGTGCCACCAGTGCCTCAAGGGGGTTTAGAGCAGATACGCAGTATTTT.

This chain joins TRBV4-1 and TRBJ1-2; 7 bases align to TRBD1. The CDR3 totals 15 residues. Germline CDR1 is MGHRA and CDR2 is YSYEKL. With V trimmed by 2 bases and J by 5 bases, 8 bases remained unmatched. This CDR3 reads CASSQSSQGGYGYTF. DNA for the CDR3: TGCGCCAGCAGCCAAAGTAGTCAGGGGGGGTATGGCTACACCTTC.

The chain links TRBV28 to TRBJ2-3; 8 bases are shared with TRBD2. This CDR3 region has 13 residues. The V gene end was trimmed by 8 bases and the J gene end by 4 bases; junction bases not matched to a gene: 5. CDR1 is MDHEN and CDR2 is SYDVKM in the germline V gene. The CDR3 DNA reads as TGTGCCAGCGTGCCGGGGGGGCCAGATACGCAGTATTTT. Translating gives CASVPGGPDTQYF.

The chain combines TRBV7-2 with TRBJ1-1; possibly TRBD1 for D (5 bases). Germline CDR1 reads SGHTA; CDR2 reads FQGNSA. Trimming took 4 bases from V and 1 from J, leaving 19 bases between them. The CDR3 has 17 residues. In nucleotides, the CDR3 is TGTGCCAGCAGCTCCCCCCTTTACAGGACGAGGAACACTGAAGCTTTCTTT. Translating gives CASSSPLYRTRNTEAFF. Combining the CDR3 with reference TRBV7-2 and TRBJ1-1 gives the whole variable domain GAGVSQSPSNKVTEKGKDVELRCDPISGHTALYWYRQSLGQGLEFLIYFQGNSAPDKSGLPSDRFSAERTGGSVSTLTIQRTQQEDSAVYLCASSSPLYRTRNTEAFFGQGTRLTVV.

The J gene is TRBJ2-1, the V gene TRBV2; D perhaps matches TRBD2 (7 bases). V lost 1 base to trimming and J lost 6 bases, with 16 bases between them. This CDR3 is 16 amino acids long. Germline assignment: CDR1 SNHLY and CDR2 FYNNEI. The CDR3 nucleotides read TGTGCCAGCAGTGAAGAGGCGGGGGCCCATTTCAATGAGCAGTTCTTC. It specifies CASSEEAGAHFNEQFF.

The rearrangement uses TRBV6-5 and TRBJ1-2; 12 bases are shared with TRBD1. The CDR3 contains 16 residues. V lost 0 bases, J lost 3 bases, and 2 bases stayed unmatched. The germline V gene has CDR1 MNHEY and CDR2 SVGAGI. CDR3 region: CASSYSGTGGYYGYTF. In DNA form, the CDR3 reads TGTGCCAGCAGTTACTCGGGGACAGGGGGCTACTATGGCTACACCTTC.

This clone was seen just once. The rearrangement links TRBV28 to TRBJ1-2, with D possibly TRBD1 on 5 matching bases. Between the trimmed V and J ends, which lost 3 bases and 4 bases, there was a span of 15 bases. The CDR3 runs to 15 residues. CDR1 and CDR2 from the germline V gene are MDHEN and SYDVKM. The CDR3 DNA is TGTGCCAGCAGTTTCGGGGACGGAACCTCCTATGGCTACACCTTC. Amino acid sequence: CASSFGDGTSYGYTF.

V usage is TRBV19 and J usage is TRBJ1-1; D possibly corresponds to TRBD1 (5 bases). Germline assignment: CDR1 LNHDA and CDR2 SQIVND (reference sequence). This CDR3 is built from 14 residues. V gave up 3 bases and J gave up 4 bases, with 12 bases separating them. The CDR3 sequence: CASSMPGLGTEAFF. CDR3 nucleotide sequence: TGTGCCAGTAGTATGCCAGGGCTAGGCACTGAAGCTTTCTTT.

The chain employs TRBV27 and TRBJ1-6; the match to TRBD1 covers 10 bases. The ends lost 8 bases at V and 10 bases at J; junction bases unmatched: 8. Germline values: CDR1 MNHEY, CDR2 SMNVEV (reference sequence). This CDR3 is built from 14 residues. CDR3: CASGGDRGKSPLHF. CDR3 bases: TGTGCCAGCGGGGGGGACAGGGGAAAATCACCCCTCCACTTT.

The chain couples TRBV6-4 to TRBJ2-3; 7 bases are a match to TRBD2. Germline values: CDR1 MRHNA, CDR2 SNTAGT. J was trimmed by 2 bases and V by 0 bases; bases with no gene match: 5. This CDR3 comprises 16 residues. CDR3 DNA: TGTGCCAGCAGTGACTCTAAAGCGGGGCCCACAGATACGCAGTATTTT. Protein: CASSDSKAGPTDTQYF.

The chain has TRBV7-2 and TRBJ1-2; no reliable D call. The length of the CDR3 is 14 residues. Germline values: CDR1 SGHTA, CDR2 FQGNSA. Between the trimmed V and J ends, which lost 2 bases and 2 bases, there was a span of 9 bases. Here the CDR3 reads CASSLILENYGYTF. The DNA of the CDR3 is TGTGCCAGCAGCTTAATTTTAGAAAACTATGGCTACACCTTC.

J is TRBJ1-2 and V is TRBV5-7, with a tentative D call TRBD1 (5 bases). TRBV5-7 counts as an open reading frame of uncertain function. V lost 3 bases, J lost 5 bases, and 29 bases lay in between. The CDR3 covers 19 residues. CDR3 residues: CASSSPARQTPPWGYGYTF. The CDR3 DNA sequence: TGTGCCAGCAGCTCCCCGGCGAGACAGACACCCCCGTGGGGGTATGGCTACACCTTC.

The chain combines TRBV2 with TRBJ1-1; D is perhaps TRBD1 (5 bases). The CDR3 has 14 residues. V was cut by 3 bases and J by 1 base, with 9 bases left in between. The V gene's germline CDR1 is SNHLY and CDR2 FYNNEI. CDR3 residues: CASSDRVANTEAFF. CDR3 DNA: TGTGCCAGCAGTGACAGGGTGGCGAACACTGAAGCTTTCTTT.

The chain combines TRBV15 with TRBJ2-7, with D possibly being TRBD1 (5 bases). This CDR3 spans 13 amino acids. Germline V gene sequence: CDR1 LNHNV, CDR2 YYDKDF (reference sequence). V lost 5 bases, J lost 2 bases, and 10 bases lay in between. The CDR3 sequence is CATSQGYTYEQYF. CDR3 coding DNA: TGTGCCACCAGCCAGGGCTACACCTACGAGCAGTACTTC.

This sequence joins TRBV6-6 and TRBJ2-1; TRBD2 is a possible D gene (7 bases). This CDR3 is built from 16 residues. The germline CDR1 and CDR2 sequences are MNHNY and SVGAGI (reference sequence). Between the trimmed V and J ends, which lost 7 bases and 4 bases, there was a span of 20 bases. CDR3 DNA sequence: TGTGCCAGCATAGGAGGGGGGGCGAATCTTTACAATGAGCAGTTCTTC. Translating it yields CASIGGGANLYNEQFF.

V usage is TRBV24-1 and J usage is TRBJ2-3, with TRBD2 as a possible D gene (7 bases). V was trimmed by 2 bases and J by 1 base, leaving 12 bases between them. CDR1 KGHDR and CDR2 SFDVKD come from the germline V gene. The CDR3 totals 16 residues. CDR3 nucleotides: TGTGCCACCAGTGATTGGGGGGGGGCTCGCACAGATACGCAGTATTTT. Protein: CATSDWGGARTDTQYF.